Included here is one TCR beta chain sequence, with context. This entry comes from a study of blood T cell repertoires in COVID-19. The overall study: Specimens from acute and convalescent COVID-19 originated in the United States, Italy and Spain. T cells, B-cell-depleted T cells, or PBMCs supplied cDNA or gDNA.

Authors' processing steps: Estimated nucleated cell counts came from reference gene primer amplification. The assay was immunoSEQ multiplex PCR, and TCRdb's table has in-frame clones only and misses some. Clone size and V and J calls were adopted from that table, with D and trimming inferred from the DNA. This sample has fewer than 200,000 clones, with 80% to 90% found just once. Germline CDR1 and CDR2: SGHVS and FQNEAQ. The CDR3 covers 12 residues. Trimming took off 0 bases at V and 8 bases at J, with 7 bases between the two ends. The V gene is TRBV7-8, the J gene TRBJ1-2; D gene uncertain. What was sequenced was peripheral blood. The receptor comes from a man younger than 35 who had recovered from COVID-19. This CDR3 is CASSLASSGYTF. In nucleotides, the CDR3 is TGTGCCAGCAGCTTAGCGTCGAGCGGCTACACCTTC. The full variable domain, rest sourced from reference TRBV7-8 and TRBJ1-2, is GAGVSQSPRYKVAKRGQDVALRCDPISGHVSLFWYQQALGQGPEFLTYFQNEAQLDKSGLPSDRFFAERPEGSVSTLKIQRTQQEDSAVYLCASSLASSGYTFGSGTRLTVV.